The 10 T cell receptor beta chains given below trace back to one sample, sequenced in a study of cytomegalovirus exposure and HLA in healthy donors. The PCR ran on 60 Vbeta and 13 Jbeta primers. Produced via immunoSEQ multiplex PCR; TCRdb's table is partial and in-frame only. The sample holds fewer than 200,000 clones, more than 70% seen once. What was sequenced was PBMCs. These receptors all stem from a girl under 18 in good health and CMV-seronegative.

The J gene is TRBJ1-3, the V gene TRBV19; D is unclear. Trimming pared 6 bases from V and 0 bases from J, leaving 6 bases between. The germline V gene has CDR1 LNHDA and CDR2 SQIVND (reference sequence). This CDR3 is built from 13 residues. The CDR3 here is CASRPSSGNTIYF. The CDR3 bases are TGTGCCAGTAGACCCAGCTCTGGAAACACCATATATTTT.

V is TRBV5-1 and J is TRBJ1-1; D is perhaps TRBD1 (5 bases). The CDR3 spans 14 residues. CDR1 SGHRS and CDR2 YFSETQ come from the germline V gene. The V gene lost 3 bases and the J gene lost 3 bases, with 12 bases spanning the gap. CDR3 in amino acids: CASSWAGRDTEAFF. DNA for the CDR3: TGCGCCAGCAGCTGGGCGGGGCGCGACACTGAAGCTTTCTTT.

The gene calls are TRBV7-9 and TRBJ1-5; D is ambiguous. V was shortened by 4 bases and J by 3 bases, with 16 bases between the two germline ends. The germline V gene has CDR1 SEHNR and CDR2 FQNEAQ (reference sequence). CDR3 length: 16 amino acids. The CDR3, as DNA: TGTGCCAGCAGCTCATCAGAGGGAGGACTCAATCAGCCCCAGCATTTT. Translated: CASSSSEGGLNQPQHF.

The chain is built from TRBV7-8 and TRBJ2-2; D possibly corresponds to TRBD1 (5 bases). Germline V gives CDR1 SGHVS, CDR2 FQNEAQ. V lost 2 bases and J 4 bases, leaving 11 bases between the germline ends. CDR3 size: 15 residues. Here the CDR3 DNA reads TGTGCCAGCAGCTTAATGGGGCTTGGCACCGGGGAGCTGTTTTTT. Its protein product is CASSLMGLGTGELFF. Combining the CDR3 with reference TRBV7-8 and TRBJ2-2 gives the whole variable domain GAGVSQSPRYKVAKRGQDVALRCDPISGHVSLFWYQQALGQGPEFLTYFQNEAQLDKSGLPSDRFFAERPEGSVSTLKIQRTQQEDSAVYLCASSLMGLGTGELFFGEGSRLTVL.

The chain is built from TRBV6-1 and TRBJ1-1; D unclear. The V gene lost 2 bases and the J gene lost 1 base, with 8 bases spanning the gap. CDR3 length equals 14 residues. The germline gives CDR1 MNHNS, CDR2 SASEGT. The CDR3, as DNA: TGTGCCAGCAGTGAATTGTCTACGAACACTGAAGCTTTCTTT. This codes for CASSELSTNTEAFF.

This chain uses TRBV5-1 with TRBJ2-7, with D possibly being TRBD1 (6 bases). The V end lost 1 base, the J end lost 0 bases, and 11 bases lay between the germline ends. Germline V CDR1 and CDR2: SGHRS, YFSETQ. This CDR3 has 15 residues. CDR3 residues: CASSLLQGSSYEQYF. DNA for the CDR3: TGCGCCAGCAGCTTGTTACAGGGCAGCTCCTACGAGCAGTACTTC.

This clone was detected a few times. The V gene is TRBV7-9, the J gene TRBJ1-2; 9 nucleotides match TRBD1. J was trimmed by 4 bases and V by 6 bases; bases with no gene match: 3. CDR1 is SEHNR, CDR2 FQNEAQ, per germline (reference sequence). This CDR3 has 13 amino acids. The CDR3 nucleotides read TGTGCCAGCAGGACGGGACAGGGCTATGGCTACACCTTC. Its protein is CASRTGQGYGYTF. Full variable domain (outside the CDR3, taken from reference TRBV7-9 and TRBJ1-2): DTGVSQNPRHKITKRGQNVTFRCDPISEHNRLYWYRQTLGQGPEFLTYFQNEAQLEKSRLLSDRFSAERPKGSFSTLEIQRTEQGDSAMYLCASRTGQGYGYTFGSGTRLTVV.

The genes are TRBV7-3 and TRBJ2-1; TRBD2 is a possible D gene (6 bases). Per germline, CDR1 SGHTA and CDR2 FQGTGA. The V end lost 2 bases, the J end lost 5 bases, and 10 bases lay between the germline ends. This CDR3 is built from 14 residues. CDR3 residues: CASSLVGGDNEQFF. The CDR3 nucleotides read TGTGCCAGCAGCTTAGTAGGCGGGGACAATGAGCAGTTCTTC.

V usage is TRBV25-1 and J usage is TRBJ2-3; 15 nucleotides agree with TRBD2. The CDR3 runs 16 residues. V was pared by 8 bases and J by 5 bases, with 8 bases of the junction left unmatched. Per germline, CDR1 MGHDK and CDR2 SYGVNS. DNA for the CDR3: TGTGCCAGCGGAGGGACTAGCGGGGGGAAGGTAGATACGCAGTATTTT. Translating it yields CASGGTSGGKVDTQYF.

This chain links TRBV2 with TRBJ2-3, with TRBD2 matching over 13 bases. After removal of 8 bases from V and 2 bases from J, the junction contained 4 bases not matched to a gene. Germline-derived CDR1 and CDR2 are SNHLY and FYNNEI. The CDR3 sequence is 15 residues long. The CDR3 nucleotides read TGTGCCAGCCGGACTAGCGGGGGACACACAGATACGCAGTATTTT. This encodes CASRTSGGHTDTQYF.